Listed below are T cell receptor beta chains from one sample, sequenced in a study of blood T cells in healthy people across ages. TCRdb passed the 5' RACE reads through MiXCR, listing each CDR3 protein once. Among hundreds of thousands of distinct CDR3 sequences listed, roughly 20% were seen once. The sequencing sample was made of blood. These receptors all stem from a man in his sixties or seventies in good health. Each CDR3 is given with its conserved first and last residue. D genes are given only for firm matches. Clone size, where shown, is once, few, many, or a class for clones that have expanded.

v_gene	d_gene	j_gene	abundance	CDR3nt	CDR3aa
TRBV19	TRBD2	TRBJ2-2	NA	TGTGCCAGTCGACTAGCGGGAGACGTTACCGGGGAGCTGCTTTTT	CASRLAGDVTGELLF
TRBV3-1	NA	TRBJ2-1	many	TGTGCCAGCAGCGGAGGGGGCTCCTACAATGAGCAGTTCTTC	CASSGGGSYNEQFF
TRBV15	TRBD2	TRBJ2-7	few	TGTGCCACCAGCAGAGTATCAGGACTAGCGGGATTGGGTATCGAGCAGTACTTC	CATSRVSGLAGLGIEQYF
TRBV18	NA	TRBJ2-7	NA	TGTGCCAGCTCACCACCCGTGGGGAGCTCCTACGAGCAGTACTTC	CASSPPVGSSYEQYF
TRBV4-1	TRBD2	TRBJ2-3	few	TGCGCCAGCAGCCTTGGGACTAGCGGCACAGGTACGCAGTATTTT	CASSLGTSGTGTQYF
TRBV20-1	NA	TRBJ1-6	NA	TGTAGTGCAGTGCCAGGGGTTTCACCCCTCCACTTT	CSAVPGVSPLHF
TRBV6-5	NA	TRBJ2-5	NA	TGTGCCAGCAGTTTCCGAGTGGACGGGGAGACCCAGTACTTC	CASSFRVDGETQYF
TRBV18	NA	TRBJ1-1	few	TGTGCCAGCTCCCAAAATAAGAACACTGAAGCTTTCTTT	CASSQNKNTEAFF
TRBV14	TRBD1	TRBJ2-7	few	TGTGCCAGCAGCCAAGATTTGGGGACAGGGGCCTACGAGCAGTACTTC	CASSQDLGTGAYEQYF
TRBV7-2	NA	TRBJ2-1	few	TGTGCCAGCAGCTCAGTTTATGGGGAGCAGTTCTTC	CASSSVYGEQFF
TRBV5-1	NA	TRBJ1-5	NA	TGCGCCAGCAGCTTGGCCGGGTATCAGCCCCAGCATTTT	CASSLAGYQPQHF
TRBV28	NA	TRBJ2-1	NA	TGTGCCAGCAGTCCCGAAGGGGGACGCAATGAGCAGTTCTTC	CASSPEGGRNEQFF
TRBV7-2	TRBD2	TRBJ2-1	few	TGTGCCAGCAGCTTAGGCGGGGGGACCCACAATGAGCAGTTCTTC	CASSLGGGTHNEQFF
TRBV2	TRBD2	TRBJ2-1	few	TGTGCCAGCATTGTAGCGGGACGTAATGAGCAGTTCTTC	CASIVAGRNEQFF
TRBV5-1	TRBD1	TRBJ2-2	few	TGCGCCAGCAGTCGAGGGGGCTTGGACACCGGGGAGCTGTTTTTT	CASSRGGLDTGELFF
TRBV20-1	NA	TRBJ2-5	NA	TGCAGTGCCCCTGACAGGGGAGGGCTAGAGACCCAGTACTTC	CSAPDRGGLETQYF
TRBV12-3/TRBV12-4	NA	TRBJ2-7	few	TGTGCCAGCAGTCCGACCAGGGTCGAGCAGTACTTC	CASSPTRVEQYF
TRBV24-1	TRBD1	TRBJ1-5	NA	TGTGCCACCAGTGAACCGGGACAGGGGGACAATCAGCCCCAGCATTTT	CATSEPGQGDNQPQHF
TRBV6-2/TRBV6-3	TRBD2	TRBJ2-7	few	TGTGCCAGCACCCGGACTAGCGGGATCGGCGAGCAGTACTTC	CASTRTSGIGEQYF
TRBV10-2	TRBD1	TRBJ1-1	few	TGCGCCGCGGGACAGACGAACACTGAAGCTTTCTTT	CAAGQTNTEAFF
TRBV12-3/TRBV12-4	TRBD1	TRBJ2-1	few	TGTGCCAGCAGTCCCGGGACAGGGTCTCGCAATGAGCAGTTCTTC	CASSPGTGSRNEQFF
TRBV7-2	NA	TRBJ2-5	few	TGTGCCAGCAAAGCCGGGGGGACCCAGTACTTC	CASKAGGTQYF
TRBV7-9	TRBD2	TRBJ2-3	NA	TGTGCCAGCAGCTTAGAGACTAGCGGACCCACAGATGCGCAGTATTTT	CASSLETSGPTDAQYF
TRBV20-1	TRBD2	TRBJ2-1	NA	TGCAGTGCTAATAGCGGGACCTCCTACAATGAGCAGTTCTTC	CSANSGTSYNEQFF
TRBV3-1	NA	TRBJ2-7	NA	TGTGCCGGCAGCCAGTTTCTGCGGGGCGGTTACGAGCAGTACTTC	CAGSQFLRGGYEQYF
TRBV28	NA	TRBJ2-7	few	TGTGCCAGCAGTACTCCGGACAGCTACGAGCAGTACTTC	CASSTPDSYEQYF
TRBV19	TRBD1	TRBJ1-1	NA	TGTGCCGTACAGGGGGCATACACTGAAGCTTTCTTT	CAVQGAYTEAFF
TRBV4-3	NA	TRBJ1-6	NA	TGCGCCAGCAGCCAAGATGCAGGAGGATCAAATTCACCCCTCCACTTT	CASSQDAGGSNSPLHF
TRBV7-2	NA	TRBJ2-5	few	TGTGCCAGCAGCTTAGTATTCGGAGGAACTGAAGAGACCCAGTACTTC	CASSLVFGGTEETQYF
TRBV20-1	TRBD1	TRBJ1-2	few	TGCAGTGCCCACACAGGGGGTTCCTATGGCTACACCTTC	CSAHTGGSYGYTF
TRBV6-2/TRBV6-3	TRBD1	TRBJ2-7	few	TGTGCCAGCCGTAAGGGTACAGGGGTTACCTACGAGCAGTACTTC	CASRKGTGVTYEQYF
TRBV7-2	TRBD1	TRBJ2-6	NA	TGTGCCAGCAGCCCTATACAGGGGCAAGAAGGGGCCAATGTCCTGACTTTC	CASSPIQGQEGANVLTF
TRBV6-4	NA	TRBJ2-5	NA	TGTGCCAGTACACCCCAAGAGACCCAGTACTTC	CASTPQETQYF
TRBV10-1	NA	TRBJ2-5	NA	TGCGCCAGCAGTGAATTAGGGTCGGGAGAGACCCAGTACTTC	CASSELGSGETQYF
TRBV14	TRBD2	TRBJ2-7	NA	TGTGCCAGCAGCCAAGGCAGCGCTCTAGCGGGAGTCTACGAGCAGTACTTC	CASSQGSALAGVYEQYF
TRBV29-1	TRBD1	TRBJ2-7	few	TGCAGCGTTGTCAGGGACAGGGGCCACGAGCAGTACTTC	CSVVRDRGHEQYF
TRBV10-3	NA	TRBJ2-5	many	TGTGCCATCGGACAGCAAGAGACCCAGTACTTC	CAIGQQETQYF
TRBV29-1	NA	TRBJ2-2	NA	TGCAGCGTTGCAGGGTTGGGAAACACCGGGGAGCTGTTTTTT	CSVAGLGNTGELFF
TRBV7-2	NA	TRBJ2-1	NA	TGTGCCAGCAGCCCAGAGACAGCCTACAATGAGCAGCTCTTC	CASSPETAYNEQLF
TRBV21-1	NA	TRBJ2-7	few	TGTGCCAGCAGCAAAGAGGCTAGCGGGACCCGCTCCTACGAGCAGTACTTC	CASSKEASGTRSYEQYF
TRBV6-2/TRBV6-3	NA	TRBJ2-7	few	TGTGCCAGCAGTACATCGTGGGAGGCCGCAGGCGAGCAGTACTTC	CASSTSWEAAGEQYF
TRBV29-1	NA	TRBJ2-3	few	TGCAGCGTTGAAGCGGACGGGACAGATACGCAGTATTTT	CSVEADGTDTQYF
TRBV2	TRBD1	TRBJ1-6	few	TGTGCCAGCAGTCCCCAGGGGGAAAATTCACCCCTCCACTTT	CASSPQGENSPLHF